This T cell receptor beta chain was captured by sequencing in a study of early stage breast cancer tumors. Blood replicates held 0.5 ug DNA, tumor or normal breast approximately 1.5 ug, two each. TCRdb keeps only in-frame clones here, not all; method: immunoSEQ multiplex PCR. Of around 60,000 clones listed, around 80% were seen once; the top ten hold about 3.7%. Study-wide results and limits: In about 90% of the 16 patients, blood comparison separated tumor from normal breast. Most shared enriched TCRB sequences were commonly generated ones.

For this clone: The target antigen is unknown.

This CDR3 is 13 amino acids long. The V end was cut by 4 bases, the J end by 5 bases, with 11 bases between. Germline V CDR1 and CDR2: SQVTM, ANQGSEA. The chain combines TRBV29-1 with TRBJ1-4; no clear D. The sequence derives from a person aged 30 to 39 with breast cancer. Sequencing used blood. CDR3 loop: CSVGSGVNEKLFF. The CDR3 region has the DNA TGCAGCGTTGGTTCGGGAGTAAATGAAAAACTGTTTTTT.